The 18 T cell receptor beta chains given below trace back to one sample, sequenced in a study of blood T cell repertoires in COVID-19 (TCRdb year 2020). Library preparation employed the immunoSEQ multiplex PCR assay. This immuneACCESS table, as held by TCRdb, lists in-frame sequences with V and J called but not all clones. Of the missing ones, under half trace to an unresolved V gene in checked studies; the others have no known cause. The sample profile shows about 18,000 clones; over 70% of them were found once. Approximately 10% of the sample lies in the top ten. Sequences were obtained from peripheral blood. All receptors derive from an older man with acute or convalescent COVID-19.

V and J are TRBV20-1 and TRBJ1-2, with 10 bases identical to TRBD1. V lost 6 bases and J lost 7; bases outside the gene matches: 2. CDR1 and CDR2 from the germline V gene are DFQATT and SNEGSKA (reference sequence). The CDR3 is 11 residues long. The CDR3 DNA reads as TGCAGTGCGTGGACAGGGGGTGGCTACACCTTC. Its translation: CSAWTGGGYTF.

The gene calls are TRBV16 and TRBJ1-5, with D possibly TRBD1 on 5 matching bases. Germline CDR1 reads KGHSY; CDR2 reads FQNENV. The CDR3 length is 17 residues. Trimming shortened V by 4 bases and J by 1 base, and 17 bases separated the two germline ends. In nucleotides, the CDR3 is TGTGCCAGCAGCCCCCCGGCGGGGGGAGTAAGCAATCAGCCCCAGCATTTT. Translated: CASSPPAGGVSNQPQHF.

The chain uses TRBV4-3 and TRBJ1-5; D gene uncertain. Germline CDR1 is LGHNA and CDR2 is YSLEER. This CDR3 is built from 13 residues. The V end lost 0 bases, the J end lost 7 bases, and 7 bases lay between the germline ends. CDR3 coding DNA: TGCGCCAGCAGCCAAGATCAGATGCAGCCCCAGCATTTT. Translating gives CASSQDQMQPQHF.

This chain links TRBV7-9 with TRBJ1-4; 9 bases are a match to TRBD1. There are 15 residues in the CDR3. CDR1 and CDR2 (germline): SEHNR, FQNEAQ (reference sequence). J was trimmed by 8 bases and V by 4 bases; bases with no gene match: 8. The CDR3 protein is CASSSQQGAWEKLFF. The CDR3 DNA reads TGTGCCAGCAGCTCCCAACAGGGGGCCTGGGAAAAACTGTTTTTT.

The genes are TRBV29-1 and TRBJ2-5; weak D call: TRBD2 (7 bases). This CDR3 has 15 amino acids. Germline loops: CDR1 SQVTM, CDR2 ANQGSEA. With 6 bases removed from V and 2 bases from J, the gap between germline ends came to 19 bases. The chain's CDR3 is CSVGGGAQGQETQYF. CDR3 coding DNA: TGCAGCGTCGGAGGGGGGGCCCAGGGACAAGAGACCCAGTACTTC.

In its sample, this clone was seen once. CDR3 sequence (DNA): TGTGCCAGCAGTCCTCGCGGTATAGGGGAAACAAGCACAGATACGCAGTATTTT. Translated, it gives CASSPRGIGETSTDTQYF. This chain links TRBV27 with TRBJ2-3; D is possibly TRBD1 (5 bases). V dropped 5 bases and J dropped 0 bases, with 21 bases sitting between them. Germline-derived CDR1 and CDR2 are MNHEY and SMNVEV (reference sequence). The CDR3 spans 18 residues.

The CDR3 here is CASSQEGQGNTGELFF. The CDR3 region has the DNA TGTGCCAGCAGCCAAGAGGGACAGGGGAACACCGGGGAGCTGTTTTTT. The rearrangement links TRBV4-2 to TRBJ2-2, with TRBD1 matching 9 bases. The CDR3 spans 16 residues. Germline V gene data show CDR1 as LGHNA and CDR2 as YNFKEQ. J was trimmed by 1 base and V by 0 bases; bases with no gene match: 0.

J is TRBJ1-1 and V is TRBV11-2, with 8 nucleotides matching TRBD1. This CDR3 contains 16 residues. J lost 4 bases, V lost 2 bases, and 9 bases had no gene match. CDR1 and CDR2 from the germline V gene are SGHAT and FQNNGV. The CDR3 loop reads CASSLSMTGAGTEAFF. In DNA, the CDR3 is TGTGCCAGCAGCTTATCGATGACAGGGGCTGGCACTGAAGCTTTCTTT.

The chain is built from TRBV6-5 and TRBJ1-4, with D maybe TRBD1 (6 bases). The CDR3 loop spans 15 amino acids. V was trimmed by 6 bases and J by 8 bases, leaving 19 bases between them. Germline V lookup: CDR1 MNHEY, CDR2 SVGAGI. The CDR3 loop is CASSPNGGGDEKLFF. The CDR3 DNA reads as TGTGCCAGCAGCCCAAACGGAGGGGGGGACGAAAAACTGTTTTTT.

The rearrangement uses TRBV4-2 and TRBJ2-7; TRBD2 matches at 14 bases. CDR3 length: 19 residues. Germline trimming cut 2 bases from V and 2 bases from J; bases unmatched to any gene: 11. The germline gives CDR1 LGHNA, CDR2 YNFKEQ. The CDR3 region is CASSQIRTGTSGGTYEQYF. For the CDR3, the DNA is TGTGCCAGCAGCCAAATACGAACAGGGACTAGCGGGGGAACCTACGAGCAGTACTTC.

The chain's CDR3 is CASSKGERFHYEQYF. CDR3 DNA: TGTGCCAGCAGCAAAGGGGAGCGGTTCCACTACGAGCAGTACTTC. This chain uses TRBV21-1 with TRBJ2-7; the table's D call, TRBD2, was not checked against the DNA. TRBV21-1 is termed a pseudogene. This CDR3 is 15 amino acids long.

The chain carries TRBV3-1 (or the pseudogene TRBV3-2) and TRBJ2-2; D unresolved. The CDR3 is made up of 14 amino acids. Germline V gene lookup returns CDR1 LGHDT and CDR2 YNNKEL (reference sequence). Trimming took 0 bases from V and 6 from J, leaving 8 bases between them. The CDR3 region has the DNA TGTGCCAGCAGCCAAGATAATTTTGCCGGGGAGCTGTTTTTT. It encodes CASSQDNFAGELFF.

This clone was recorded once. The V and J genes are TRBV7-8 and TRBJ1-6; 9 bases are shared with TRBD1. The V gene's germline CDR1 is SGHVS and CDR2 FQNEAQ. V lost 3 bases to trimming and J lost 7 bases; unmatched junction nucleotides: 10. The CDR3 totals 17 residues. The CDR3 spells CASSFQAKTGGNSPLHF. CDR3 DNA sequence: TGTGCCAGCAGCTTCCAGGCGAAGACAGGGGGGAATTCACCCCTCCACTTT.

The rearrangement uses TRBV2 and TRBJ2-3, with D hard to call. Germline CDR1 and CDR2: SNHLY and FYNNEI. V lost 5 bases, J lost 4 bases, and 13 bases lay in between. CDR3 length equals 14 residues. The CDR3 reads CASSRGEPPDTQYF. The CDR3 DNA sequence: TGTGCCAGCAGTAGAGGAGAGCCCCCAGATACGCAGTATTTT.

The genes are TRBV5-1 and TRBJ2-1; D call uncertain. This CDR3 is 15 amino acids long. Trimming took off 4 bases at V and 0 bases at J, with 11 bases between the two ends. From germline, CDR1 is SGHRS and CDR2 YFSETQ. This CDR3 reads CASSPRGDSYNEQFF. The DNA for the CDR3 is TGCGCCAGCAGCCCTCGTGGAGACTCCTACAATGAGCAGTTCTTC.

V and J are TRBV2 and TRBJ1-1; D unresolved. The CDR3 loop spans 14 amino acids. V was clipped by 3 bases and J by 1 base, with 9 bases between them. From germline, CDR1 is SNHLY and CDR2 FYNNEI. CDR3 residues: CASSEVAGNTEAFF. Here the CDR3 DNA reads TGTGCCAGCAGTGAGGTGGCAGGGAACACTGAAGCTTTCTTT. Together with reference TRBV2 and TRBJ1-1, the CDR3 gives the full variable domain: EPEVTQTPSHQVTQMGQEVILRCVPISNHLYFYWYRQILGQKVEFLVSFYNNEISEKSEIFDDQFSVERPDGSNFTLKIRSTKLEDSAMYFCASSEVAGNTEAFFGQGTRLTVV.

The genes are TRBV6-5 and TRBJ1-2; D ambiguous. CDR1 and CDR2 (germline): MNHEY, SVGAGI. The CDR3 covers 11 residues. Trimming shortened V by 10 bases and J by 10 bases, and 16 bases separated the two germline ends. The DNA of the CDR3 is TGTGCCACCTTGGGCCAGGTCAACTACACCTTC. Amino acid sequence: CATLGQVNYTF.

This clone showed up just a few times. J is TRBJ1-1 and V is TRBV11-2; the match to TRBD1 covers 12 bases. Germline loops: CDR1 SGHAT, CDR2 FQNNGV. J gave up 1 base and V 5 bases, and 5 bases lay outside the gene matches. CDR3 size: 16 residues. Written as DNA, the CDR3 is TGTGCCAGCAGCCCCCGGGACAGGGGGCCGAACACTGAAGCTTTCTTT. Its translation is CASSPRDRGPNTEAFF.